Detailed here is one T cell receptor beta chain. Its antigen is not yet known. No base quality values were provided; no much bigger clone lies one nucleotide off. The entry originates in a study of blood T cell repertoires in COVID-19 (dated by TCRdb to 2020 to 2021). At the level of the whole study: The collaborator samples originated in the United States, Italy and Spain and spanned the acute and convalescent phases of COVID-19. The prospective study material was composed of cDNA or gDNA derived from T cells, B-cell-depleted T cells, or PBMCs. A freely available public database, intended as a resource for researchers studying the immune response to SARS-CoV-2, is where the repertoires were released. HLA class I and class II types, where available, came from metadata supplied by the sample provider rather than from assay-based typing. The samples were drawn from two sources: the first 160 participants of the ongoing ImmuneRACE study, and 1,200 or so subjects contributed by 6 global collaborators. Sample metadata almost always included a de-identified subject ID, COVID-19 status, age in years and sex. Deeply sampled blood TCRbeta repertoires from subjects exposed to, actively infected with, or recovered from COVID-19 were included in the dataset.

Another Seattle source contributed samples from volunteer blood donors who had recovered from COVID-19. Whole blood was collected in K2EDTA tubes by collaborating institutions according to the institutions' own protocols. Collaborator samples were shipped for TCRbeta analysis as frozen whole blood, isolated PBMCs, or DNA extracted from either sample type. The paper as a whole reports these results and caveats: The quantity of clinical and demographic metadata differed by source and by participant and was supplied without curation.

TCRbeta CDR3 regions were amplified from genomic DNA using the immunoSEQ Assay, a bias-controlled multiplex PCR. For the original study's pipeline: Within the assay, amplification of reference gene primers was used to estimate how many nucleated cells each sample contained. Sequence reads were collapsed and filtered to measure the absolute abundance of every unique TCRbeta CDR3 rearrangement. For each sample, productive Simpson clonality was calculated as the square root of Simpson's diversity index across productive rearrangements. Sourced from immuneACCESS, this table was stored by TCRdb with only in-frame sequences that have V and J called. A share of the clones is absent; for the studies checked, an unresolved V gene accounts for under half, and the remainder has no known explanation. V and J calls and clone size come straight from that table; D and trimming were deduced from the DNA. The sample yields about 280,000 clones; 75% to 90% were counted once. Of the sample, less than 2.5% is held by the ten largest clones.

This receptor was taken from a woman in her 30s who had recovered from COVID-19. Sequenced material: peripheral blood.

The CDR3 reads CSVEAAQDYNEQFF. The bases read TGCAGCGTTGAGGCAGCACAGGACTACAATGAGCAGTTCTTC. This receptor chain uses TRBV29-1 and TRBJ2-1; TRBD1 is perhaps the D gene, given 5 matching bases. There are 14 amino acids in the CDR3, from cysteine to phenylalanine inclusive. Only the CDR3 part of the read is kept: 42 bases, read in frame from the first base. CDR1 and CDR2 are read off the germline V gene as SQVTM and ANQGSEA. Deletion took 3 bases off V and 3 bases off J, with a span of 12 bases between the germline ends.